A selection of T cell receptor beta chains follows, all from one sample in a study of blood T cell repertoires in COVID-19. Sequencing was performed with immunoSEQ multiplex PCR; in TCRdb, only in-frame clones are kept and a portion is missing. Among some 150,000 clones listed, approximately 80% were seen once. Source material: peripheral blood. These receptors were taken from a man in his 70s with acute or convalescent COVID-19. CDR3s include the opening cysteine and the closing phenylalanine or tryptophan. D genes are given only for firm matches. Size is stated for part of the rows, as once, few or many counts, or as a class when the clone is expanded.

.	TRBJ2-7	.	TRBV5-1	CASSPDSPLGEQYF	TGCGCCAGCAGCCCGGACAGTCCGCTCGGGGAGCAGTACTTC
.	TRBJ1-1	.	TRBV7-8	CASSLEGKILNTEAFF	TGTGCCAGCAGCTTAGAGGGGAAGATACTGAACACTGAAGCTTTCTTT
.	TRBJ2-7	.	TRBV2	CASGQLGRDSYEQYF	TGTGCCAGCGGCCAGTTGGGGCGGGACTCCTACGAGCAGTACTTC
few	TRBJ2-7	.	TRBV5-1	CASSLDGGFSYEQYF	TGCGCCAGCAGCTTGGATGGCGGCTTCTCCTACGAGCAGTACTTC
.	TRBJ1-6	TRBD1	TRBV19	CASSMAHRGDNSPLHF	TGTGCCAGTAGTATGGCCCACAGGGGAGATAATTCACCCCTCCACTTT
.	TRBJ1-5	.	TRBV4-1	CASSPSPQWNQPQHF	TGCGCCAGCAGCCCGTCCCCCCAGTGGAATCAGCCCCAGCATTTT
.	TRBJ1-1	.	TRBV19	CASRRVVSHTEAFF	TGTGCCAGTAGACGGGTGGTGTCTCACACTGAAGCTTTCTTT
.	TRBJ2-5	.	TRBV3-1/TRBV3-2	CASSPLVAGEVTQYF	TGTGCCAGCAGCCCCCTAGTTGCAGGGGAAGTGACCCAGTACTTC
.	TRBJ1-5	.	TRBV4-1	CASSQDGREARRNQPQHF	TGCGCCAGCAGCCAAGATGGGAGGGAGGCAAGAAGAAATCAGCCCCAGCATTTT
.	TRBJ2-1	TRBD2	TRBV5-1	CASSAAGGSSNEQFF	TGCGCCAGCAGCGCAGCGGGAGGGTCGTCCAATGAGCAGTTCTTC
.	TRBJ1-6	TRBD1	TRBV28	CASSLSAGGSGSPLHF	TGTGCCAGCAGTTTATCGGCAGGGGGCAGCGGTTCACCCCTCCACTTT
.	TRBJ2-1	TRBD2	TRBV6-2/TRBV6-3	CASSLVRELAGSSSYNEQFF	TGTGCCAGCAGTCTTGTTCGTGAACTAGCGGGGTCGAGCTCCTACAATGAGCAGTTCTTC
.	TRBJ1-4	TRBD1	TRBV28	CASSLVQGREKLFF	TGTGCCAGCAGTTTAGTACAGGGGCGGGAAAAACTGTTTTTT
.	TRBJ1-6	TRBD1	TRBV27	CASSFQGTVTSPLHF	TGTGCCAGCAGTTTTCAAGGGACAGTAACTTCACCCCTCCACTTT
.	TRBJ2-1	TRBD2	TRBV10-1	CASSAFSSSGRLNEQFF	TGCGCCAGCAGTGCCTTTAGTTCTAGCGGGAGACTCAATGAGCAGTTCTTC
.	TRBJ2-5	TRBD2	TRBV6-5	CASSYSGSSGMQTQYF	TGTGCCAGCAGTTACTCAGGGTCTAGCGGGATGCAGACCCAGTACTTC
.	TRBJ1-1	TRBD1	TRBV18	CASSIGTGGTSTEAFF	TGTGCCAGCTCAATCGGGACAGGGGGTACCTCCACTGAAGCTTTCTTT
few	TRBJ2-5	TRBD1	TRBV27	CASSRDRGGPETQYF	TGTGCCAGCAGCAGGGACAGGGGGGGGCCAGAGACCCAGTACTTC
.	TRBJ2-7	.	TRBV6-1	CASSEGTEPPYEQYF	TGTGCCAGCAGTGAAGGAACAGAGCCCCCCTACGAGCAGTACTTC
few	TRBJ2-7	TRBD1	TRBV5-1	CASATGTGVNEQYF	TGCGCCAGCGCCACCGGGACAGGGGTCAACGAGCAGTACTTC
.	TRBJ2-3	TRBD2	TRBV6-5	CASSGGAADTQYF	TGTGCCAGCAGCGGGGGGGCTGCGGATACGCAGTATTTT
.	TRBJ1-2	.	TRBV14	CASSQNNLNYGYTF	TGTGCCAGCAGCCAAAACAACCTTAACTATGGCTACACCTTC
.	TRBJ2-7	.	TRBV3-1/TRBV3-2	CASSRQNSYEQYF	TGTGCCAGCAGCCGACAGAACTCCTACGAGCAGTACTTC
.	TRBJ2-2	.	TRBV5-1	CASSAQENTGELFF	TGCGCCAGCAGCGCTCAGGAGAACACCGGGGAGCTGTTTTTT
.	TRBJ2-7	TRBD1	TRBV6-6	CASSGTGFYEQYF	TGTGCCAGCTCCGGGACAGGGTTTTACGAGCAGTACTTC
.	TRBJ1-5	.	TRBV6-1	CASRQGTSNQPQHF	TGTGCCAGCCGCCAGGGAACCAGCAATCAGCCCCAGCATTTT